This record looks at one T cell receptor beta chain sequence and its context. This clonotype was observed many times. The antigen it recognizes is unknown. No much larger clonotype is one base removed from it; base qualities were not supplied. The sample is drawn from a study of identical twins (dated by TCRdb to the mid-2010s). Study-level background: TCR alpha and beta repertoires from monozygotic twins, unrelated adults of various ages and cord blood were deep-sequenced to test whether fetal clonotypes persist. To rule out contamination, the twin experiments were replicated at different times with different library preparation protocols.

Findings and caveats that apply to the study as a whole: In monozygotic twins, out-of-frame TCR alpha sharing was systematically underestimated by recombination models, although the models agreed with sharing between unrelated individuals. Fewer insertions were carried by abundant cord blood beta clonotypes, a similar but weaker trend appeared in young adult naive repertoires, and no such trend appeared in memory repertoires. Because the same donors could not be followed over many years, conclusions were based on cross-sectional statistical analysis. Excess twin sharing in beta out-of-frame sequences was weaker because fewer shared sequences lowered the signal-to-noise ratio. Zero-insertion analyses could be partly confounded by invariant T cells such as MAIT and iNKT, although diverse VJ usage argued against such confounding for most clonotypes. Compared with coincidental sharing between unrelated individuals, an excess of low generation-probability sequences was observed among out-of-frame TCR alpha sequences shared between twins.

Every donor in the study was a healthy Caucasian. The twin cohort comprised three pairs of female monozygotic twins, all aged roughly 18 to 30 years. Miltenyi CD45RO+ enrichment and human naive T-cell isolation kits were used to isolate memory (CD45RO+) and naive T cells from PBMC. Libraries were made using 5' RACE. The sequencer listed for this sample is Illumina HiSeq 2000. Template switching introduced a universal primer binding site; the final cDNA contained a unique molecular identifier, enabling accurate counting of TCR cDNA molecules. Specific primers in the conserved constant-segment region were used to synthesize first-strand cDNA for the TCR alpha and beta chains. To control for contamination, each cDNA library was double barcoded with a SMART-Mk sample barcode plus Illumina barcodes. TruSeq adapter sequences along with Illumina sample barcodes were introduced in two successive PCR steps. Sequencing of the TCR alpha and beta cDNA libraries was done on the Illumina HiSeq platform using custom primers. The study's own analysis went as follows. Raw reads were processed with MiGEC to extract unique molecular identifiers, and MiXCR was used to determine CDR3 positions. Recombination models were inferred per individual with the repgenHMM and IGoR tools using an EM algorithm. The tcR package in R was used for shared clonotype analysis, with sharing normalized by the product of cloneset sizes. Out-of-frame nonproductive sequences were analyzed to study raw recombination free of thymic and clonal selection effects. Clones were called with MiXCR by TCRdb after fastp trimmed the public reads at Q25, and only in-frame beta chains were retained. Each entry is one CDR3 protein sequence, shown with its most common DNA and genes. The V and J calls reflect TCRdb's pipeline rather than the authors' work. Present in this sample are around 240,000 distinct CDR3 sequences, about 7% of which were seen just once. The ten biggest clones cover roughly 3.6% of the sample.

The sample was also linked to a second study, of yellow fever vaccine responses in identical twins. The second paper further reports: The authors reported that the T cell response to vaccination in identical twins appeared partly convergent and partly personalized. Focusing on identical twins, the study followed the T cell clones that responded to the vaccine, and did so with precision.

The sequence derives from a woman aged 18-30 years in good health. The sequenced material came from memory (CD45RO+) T cells sorted from blood. Interpreted using the paper, the cell subset or site label stands for: CD45RO+ enriched T cells.

The CDR3 protein is CASIRKGEQFF. The DNA sequence is as follows: TGTGCCAGCATCCGAAAGGGTGAGCAGTTCTTC. The chain was built from TRBV12-3 or TRBV12-4 and TRBJ2-1; the D gene assignment is ambiguous. The CDR3 runs 11 amino acids, cysteine and phenylalanine included. Only the CDR3 DNA stays, 33 bases, in frame from base 1. The trim is 7 bases for V and 9 bases for J, with a gap of 10 bases between the germline ends.